The sequence of this T cell receptor (beta chain) was determined in a study of OX40 agonist ivuxolimab in advanced cancers. For the wider study: The costimulatory receptor OX40 (CD134) was targeted by ivuxolimab, a fully human IgG2 agonistic monoclonal antibody. Intravenous ivuxolimab was administered to patients every 2 weeks at six dose levels: 0.01, 0.1, 0.3, 1.5, 3 and 10 mg/kg. Among the approximately 54 dose-escalation patients, 19 had hepatocellular carcinoma, roughly 15 melanoma, 9 renal cell carcinoma and 9 head and neck cancer. The dose-escalation cohort was about 87% male with a mean age of roughly 62 years, ranging from roughly 20 to 80. Prior anti-PD-1, anti-PD-L1 or anti-CTLA-4 therapy was permitted, and checkpoint inhibitors had been received by less than 45% of dose-escalation patients. Partial responses occurred in three dose-escalation patients, of whom one had hepatocellular carcinoma and two had cutaneous melanoma. The purpose of peripheral TCRbeta sequencing was to test whether ivuxolimab changed TCR sequence diversity and led to clonal T-cell expansion. The paper covers the monotherapy dose-escalation part of the phase I ivuxolimab trial, which included N of about 50 patients.

Patients with a history of autoimmune disease or receiving systemic immunosuppression were excluded from the trial. In every dose cohort, peripheral blood was drawn for TCR sequencing at baseline, cycle 4 day 1, and cycle 7 day 1. Samples were obtained from an open-label, multicenter, first-in-human phase I dose-escalation trial of ivuxolimab. Adults with locally advanced or metastatic melanoma, renal cell carcinoma, hepatocellular carcinoma or head and neck squamous cell carcinoma were enrolled in the trial. Before TCR sequencing, CD4+ T cells and CD8+ T cells were sorted from peripheral blood as separate populations. With respect to this clone: Its antigen specificity is not known. Per-nucleotide qualities are absent, and no much larger clonotype sits a single base away.

To sequence the TCRbeta CDR3 region, genomic DNA was isolated from the sorted cells. The immunoSEQ Assay was used to sequence the TCRbeta CDR3 regions. In TCRdb, the immuneACCESS table is reduced to in-frame sequences with V and J assigned. These tables do not hold every clone; where another copy was compared, an unresolved V gene accounts for under half, and the others remain unexplained. The sample table holds approximately 47,000 clones, of which about nine tenths were seen once. The top ten hold 6% to 8% of the sample. The research as a whole found: Low levels of normalized T-cell clonal expansion were also seen in some patients who did not respond. After ivuxolimab, CD8+ T cells had more expanded clones than CD4+ T cells on average. The antigen specificity of the peripheral T cells that underwent clonal expansion was not determined. In the 0.1-3.0 mg/kg groups, partial responders had among the lowest normalized peripheral clonal expansion, particularly in CD8+ T cells. At doses of 0.1 to 3.0 mg/kg, clonal expansion of both CD4+ and CD8+ T cells in blood was seen between baseline and week 6.

V is trimmed back by 6 bases and J by 3 bases, and the junction contains 4 bases that no gene match accounts for. The CDR3 sequence holds 13 residues, the cysteine and phenylalanine included. Only CDR3 DNA is held: 39 bases, read in frame from base 1. The germline V gene specifies MNHEY as CDR1 and SVGAGI as CDR2. This receptor was taken from an adult with an advanced solid tumor such as melanoma, head and neck, liver or kidney cancer. The chain joins TRBV6-5 to TRBJ1-1; 7 bases in between match TRBD1. The sample was CD4+ or CD8+ T cells sorted from blood, taken in a trial of the OX40 agonist ivuxolimab. The bases read TGTGCCAGCAGCAGGGGGGAGTACACTGAAGCTTTCTTT. The encoded protein is CASSRGEYTEAFF.